Listed below are T cell receptor beta chains from one sample, sequenced in a study of blood T cell repertoires in COVID-19. Profiling relied on immunoSEQ multiplex PCR, and the TCRdb table lists in-frame clones only, not all of them. The table lists about 200,000 clones, 75% to 90% of them singletons. The sample comprised peripheral blood. Every receptor here comes from a man aged 35 to 55 with acute or convalescent COVID-19. Both conserved end residues are part of each CDR3. The D gene is left open where the match is weak. Not all rows give a size; the values are once, few, many and, for expanded clones, a class.

>.|TRBV4-1|TRBJ2-7|.
CASSQEAVEFYEQYF
TGCGCCAGCAGCCAAGAAGCGGTTGAGTTCTACGAGCAGTACTTC
>.|TRBV7-7|TRBJ2-5|.
CASSSGGLTKTQYF
TGTGCTAGCAGCTCCGGGGGGCTTACGAAGACCCAGTACTTC
>.|TRBV5-1|TRBJ2-7|TRBD1
CASSLAPPFRAGDRARAEQYF
TGCGCCAGCAGCTTGGCCCCACCCTTCAGGGCAGGGGACAGGGCCCGCGCCGAGCAGTACTTC
>.|TRBV4-1|TRBJ2-3|TRBD2
CASSLGLAGAYTDTQYF
TGCGCCAGCAGCCTCGGACTAGCGGGGGCCTACACAGATACGCAGTATTTT
>.|TRBV7-2|TRBJ2-7|.
CASSPRTVYEQYF
TGTGCCAGCAGCCCGCGGACAGTATACGAGCAGTACTTC
>.|TRBV2|TRBJ2-5|.
CASSYTPGEETQYF
TGTGCCAGCAGTTATACTCCGGGAGAAGAGACCCAGTACTTC
>once|TRBV18|TRBJ1-4|TRBD1
CASSPEQTGVSTNEKLFF
TGTGCCAGCTCACCAGAACAGACAGGGGTTTCAACTAATGAAAAACTGTTTTTT
>.|TRBV23-1|TRBJ2-4|.
CASRDGGFLAKNIQYF
TGCGCCAGCAGAGATGGGGGGTTCCTAGCCAAAAACATTCAGTACTTC
>.|TRBV6-5|TRBJ1-1|.
CASQGLGQTDREAFF
TGTGCCAGCCAAGGTTTAGGACAGACCGATAGGGAAGCTTTCTTT
>once|TRBV12-3/TRBV12-4|TRBJ1-2|TRBD1
CASRSTGYNGYTF
TGTGCCAGCAGGTCGACAGGGTATAATGGCTACACCTTC
>.|TRBV15|TRBJ2-5|.
CATSRQPRLVQETQYF
TGTGCCACCAGCAGACAGCCGCGACTAGTCCAAGAGACCCAGTACTTC
>.|TRBV11-1|TRBJ2-5|TRBD1
CASSHSTGGGGETQYF
TGTGCCAGCAGTCATTCGACAGGGGGCGGAGGAGAGACCCAGTACTTC
>.|TRBV27|TRBJ1-4|.
CASSLGTGIEKLFF
TGTGCCAGCAGTTTAGGAACAGGGATTGAAAAACTGTTTTTT
>.|TRBV27|TRBJ2-1|TRBD2
CASSLFGTSGNNEQFF
TGTGCCAGCAGTTTGTTCGGGACTAGCGGGAACAATGAGCAGTTCTTC
>.|TRBV27|TRBJ1-6|TRBD1
CASSKGQGNYNSPLHF
TGTGCCAGCAGTAAGGGACAGGGCAACTATAATTCACCCCTCCACTTT
>.|TRBV9|TRBJ1-3|.
CASSPLTGESVGNTIYF
TGTGCCAGCAGCCCCTTGACAGGCGAAAGTGTCGGAAACACCATATATTTT
>once|TRBV5-1|TRBJ1-1|.
CASSQIQGPTEAFF
TGCGCCAGCAGCCAAATACAGGGCCCCACAGAAGCTTTCTTT
>.|TRBV7-8|TRBJ1-5|.
CASSLGRMSNQPQHF
TGTGCCAGCAGCTTAGGGCGGATGAGCAATCAGCCCCAGCATTTT
>.|TRBV7-3|TRBJ2-2|.
CASSPWSEHGELFF
TGTGCCAGCAGCCCTTGGTCAGAACACGGGGAGCTGTTTTTT
>.|TRBV6-5|TRBJ2-1|.
CASRPQGGAYNEQFF
TGTGCCAGCAGGCCCCAGGGGGGAGCTTACAATGAGCAGTTCTTC
>once|TRBV11-3|TRBJ2-1|TRBD1
CASRHRGRSEQFF
TGTGCCAGCAGACACAGGGGGCGTAGCGAGCAGTTCTTC
>.|TRBV29-1|TRBJ2-1|TRBD2
CSVEIAGGLGSYNEQFF
TGCAGCGTCGAAATAGCGGGGGGGTTAGGCTCCTACAATGAGCAGTTCTTC
>.|TRBV10-2|TRBJ1-1|.
CASCPTGNTEAFF
TGCGCCAGCTGTCCGACGGGGAACACTGAAGCTTTCTTT
>.|TRBV11-2|TRBJ1-3|.
CASSIDRFSGNTIYF
TGTGCCAGCAGCATCGACAGGTTCTCTGGAAACACCATATATTTT
>once|TRBV29-1|TRBJ2-2|TRBD2
CSVAGTSSHGELFF
TGCAGCGTAGCCGGGACTAGCTCCCACGGGGAGCTGTTTTTT
>.|TRBV6-5|TRBJ1-4|TRBD1
CASSYSGQSEKLFF
TGTGCCAGCAGTTACTCGGGACAGTCAGAAAAACTGTTTTTT
>.|TRBV5-1|TRBJ1-3|TRBD1
CASSLVGQGRSGNTIYF
TGCGCCAGCAGCTTGGTGGGACAGGGGAGGTCCGGAAACACCATATATTTT
>.|TRBV6-6|TRBJ1-1|.
CASSYSRGRDTEAFF
TGTGCCAGCAGTTACTCGAGGGGGAGGGACACTGAAGCTTTCTTT
>.|TRBV14|TRBJ2-1|TRBD1
CASSQALGQGAEQFF
TGTGCCAGCAGCCAAGCCTTGGGACAGGGGGCGGAGCAGTTCTTC
>.|TRBV7-8|TRBJ2-7|TRBD1
CASSPRTGGYEQYF
TGTGCCAGCAGCCCCCGGACAGGGGGATACGAGCAGTACTTC
>.|TRBV5-1|TRBJ2-3|.
CASSSGQTDTQYF
TGCGCCAGCAGCAGTGGACAGACAGATACGCAGTATTTT
>.|TRBV7-2|TRBJ2-3|.
CASSLVTGGATDTQYF
TGTGCCAGCAGCTTAGTTACGGGGGGCGCGACAGATACGCAGTATTTT
>.|TRBV7-2|TRBJ2-5|.
CASSPRTNKETQYF
TGTGCCAGCAGCCCTAGGACTAACAAAGAGACCCAGTACTTC
>.|TRBV30|TRBJ1-2|TRBD1
CASWTGGGYTF
TGTGCCTCTTGGACAGGGGGTGGCTACACCTTC
>.|TRBV7-2|TRBJ2-2|TRBD1
CASSRDRVRLFF
TGTGCCAGCAGTAGAGACAGGGTTAGGCTGTTTTTT
>.|TRBV3-1/TRBV3-2|TRBJ2-1|TRBD2
CASSRGTSAYNEQFF
TGTGCCAGCAGCCGCGGGACTAGCGCTTACAATGAGCAGTTCTTC
>.|TRBV12-5|TRBJ2-1|.
CASGLVISGIHNEQFF
TGTGCTAGTGGTTTGGTAATATCCGGTATCCACAATGAGCAGTTCTTC
>.|TRBV5-4|TRBJ1-4|.
CASSLGRGAPEKLFF
TGTGCCAGCAGCTTGGGAAGGGGCGCTCCTGAAAAACTGTTTTTT
>.|TRBV5-4|TRBJ2-2|TRBD2
CASSLLGEGTGELFF
TGTGCCAGCAGCTTGCTGGGGGAGGGCACCGGGGAGCTGTTTTTT
>.|TRBV5-6|TRBJ2-7|TRBD2
CASSLLAGGREQYF
TGTGCCAGCAGCCTTCTAGCGGGGGGGCGGGAGCAGTACTTC
>.|TRBV3-1/TRBV3-2|TRBJ2-2|.
CASSQESVTGELFF
TGTGCCAGCAGCCAAGAGTCGGTCACCGGGGAGCTGTTTTTT
>.|TRBV19|TRBJ1-2|TRBD1
CATSQGARYGYTF
TGTGCCACGTCACAGGGGGCCCGCTATGGCTACACCTTC
>.|TRBV19|TRBJ1-2|TRBD1
CASRGRQGNGYTF
TGTGCCAGTAGGGGGAGACAGGGGAATGGCTACACCTTC
>.|TRBV5-1|TRBJ2-3|TRBD2
CASSLAPGGPTTDTQYF
TGCGCCAGCAGCTTGGCCCCGGGGGGACCTACCACAGATACGCAGTATTTT
>.|TRBV21-1|TRBJ2-7|.
CASSSDRGPHIVPF
TGTGCCAGCAGCAGCGACAGGGGGCCCCATATCGTTCCCTTC
>.|TRBV19|TRBJ2-6|.
CASSIGSSGANVLTF
TGTGCCAGTAGTATAGGGAGCTCTGGGGCCAACGTCCTGACTTTC
>.|TRBV15|TRBJ2-4|.
CATSRSLLRDRGNIQYF
TGTGCCACCAGCAGATCCCTTCTCCGAGACCGAGGAAACATTCAGTACTTC
>.|TRBV6-5|TRBJ1-2|TRBD1
CASSYEGASGYTF
TGTGCCAGCAGTTACGAGGGGGCGAGCGGCTACACCTTC
>.|TRBV24-1|TRBJ1-1|.
CATRQDGFTEAFF
TGTGCCACCAGACAGGACGGCTTTACTGAAGCTTTCTTT
>.|TRBV6-5|TRBJ1-1|TRBD1
CASRDRMGNTEAFF
TGTGCCAGCAGGGACAGGATGGGGAACACTGAAGCTTTCTTT
>.|TRBV18|TRBJ1-6|.
CASSPGEAPLHF
TGTGCCAGCTCACCTGGGGAGGCACCCCTCCACTTT
>.|TRBV28|TRBJ1-5|TRBD1
CASSSPDRGQNQPQHF
TGTGCCAGCAGTTCCCCGGACAGGGGCCAGAATCAGCCCCAGCATTTT
>.|TRBV6-5|TRBJ1-1|TRBD1
CASSYFRTGGNTEAFF
TGTGCCAGCAGTTACTTCCGGACAGGGGGGAACACTGAAGCTTTCTTT
>.|TRBV5-6|TRBJ2-2|.
CASSLRGGVGTGELFF
TGTGCCAGCAGCTTACGAGGGGGGGTTGGCACCGGGGAGCTGTTTTTT
>.|TRBV10-2|TRBJ1-2|.
CASRDSYYGYTF
TGCGCCAGCAGGGACAGCTACTATGGCTACACCTTC
>.|TRBV6-9|TRBJ1-5|.
CASSYPTGTGVGNQPQHF
TGTGCCAGCAGTTATCCCACAGGTACGGGGGTAGGCAATCAGCCCCAGCATTTT
>.|TRBV5-1|TRBJ2-7|TRBD2
CASSPRTSGGPSYEQYF
TGCGCCAGCAGCCCTAGGACTAGCGGGGGCCCCTCCTACGAGCAGTACTTC
>.|TRBV7-9|TRBJ1-4|.
CASSLTTGAGGEKLFF
TGTGCCAGCAGCTTAACGACAGGTGCTGGGGGTGAAAAACTGTTTTTT
>.|TRBV5-8|TRBJ2-1|TRBD2
CASSLRGTSAYNEQFF
TGTGCCAGCAGCCTAAGGGGGACTAGTGCCTACAATGAGCAGTTCTTC
>.|TRBV4-2|TRBJ2-1|.
CASSQDLLAEREQFF
TGTGCCAGCAGCCAAGATCTTCTTGCAGAGCGAGAGCAGTTCTTC